This T cell receptor beta chain was identified in a study of T cells in Graves' hyperthyroidism and ophthalmopathy. There are 12 residues in the CDR3. Germline CDR1 reads SGHRS; CDR2 reads YFSETQ. From RNA transcripts, TCR beta CDR3 regions were amplified. With the HTBI primer set, the TCR CDR3 went through a first round of RT-PCR. TCRdb independently ran MiXCR on the multiplex PCR reads; one entry per CDR3 protein. The sample consists of some 350,000 distinct CDR3 sequences, 15% to 19% of them appearing once. This clonotype was detected many times. Mismatch with germline at one junction end may stem from a read error.

The source is a woman in her late teens or twenties with Graves' hyperthyroidism that later progressed to Graves' ophthalmopathy. The specimen sequenced was blood. The genes are TRBV5-1 and TRBJ2-1; a possible D gene is TRBD2 (5 bases). As DNA, the CDR3 is TGTGCCAGCAGCTTAGCGTACAATGAGCAGTTCTTC. Amino acids: CASSLAYNEQFF.